These 22 T cell receptor beta chains came from one sample sequenced in a study of blood T cell repertoires in COVID-19. Some clones are missing from TCRdb's copy, which holds only in-frame ones; the method was immunoSEQ multiplex PCR. The table records 270,000 or so clones, around 90% of them present only once. Sequencing was done on a sample of peripheral blood. The receptors originated from a woman aged 40 to 55 who had recovered from COVID-19.

This clone was seen just once. The chain combines TRBV5-6 with TRBJ1-1, with D perhaps matching TRBD1 (6 bases). This CDR3 contains 19 residues. The V gene lost 0 bases and the J gene lost 1 base, with 22 bases spanning the gap. CDR1 SGHDT and CDR2 YYEEEE come from the germline V gene. CDR3 sequence reads: CASSLAGGQPRQRNTEAFF. CDR3 in DNA: TGTGCCAGCAGCTTGGCGGGGGGGCAGCCGAGGCAGCGGAACACTGAAGCTTTCTTT.

This rearrangement joins TRBV2 to TRBJ1-1; TRBD1 agrees at 9 bases. The CDR3 is made up of 15 amino acids. With V trimmed by 4 bases and J by 6 bases, 9 bases remained unmatched. Germline CDR1 reads SNHLY; CDR2 reads FYNNEI. In DNA, the CDR3 is TGTGCCAGCAGTGGGGGGAGGACAGGGGATGCTGAAGCTTTCTTT. Amino acids: CASSGGRTGDAEAFF. The entire variable domain, with the rest obtained from reference TRBV2 and TRBJ1-1, is as follows: EPEVTQTPSHQVTQMGQEVILRCVPISNHLYFYWYRQILGQKVEFLVSFYNNEISEKSEIFDDQFSVERPDGSNFTLKIRSTKLEDSAMYFCASSGGRTGDAEAFFGQGTRLTVV.

The chain couples TRBV2 to TRBJ1-4, with TRBD1 matching over 8 bases. CDR3 length: 14 residues. V was clipped by 6 bases and J by 4 bases; unmatched bases: 4. CDR1 is SNHLY and CDR2 is FYNNEI in the germline V gene. The CDR3 coding sequence is TGTGCCAGCAGCCTGGGACAGGATAATGAAAAACTGTTTTTT. It specifies CASSLGQDNEKLFF.

V and J are TRBV19 and TRBJ1-5, with D possibly TRBD1 on 5 matching bases. V gave up 3 bases and J gave up 2 bases, with 11 bases separating them. The CDR3 length is 15 residues. Looked up from germline, CDR1 is LNHDA and CDR2 is SQIVND (reference sequence). This CDR3 is CASSIIGEGNQPQHF. Here the CDR3 DNA reads TGTGCCAGTAGTATTATAGGGGAGGGCAATCAGCCCCAGCATTTT.

This clone was detected once. The genes are TRBV13 and TRBJ2-1; 8 bases match TRBD2. Germline V gene data show CDR1 as PRHDT and CDR2 as FYEKMQ (reference sequence). The junction had 25 bases not matched to a gene; V was cut back by 5 bases and J by 7 bases. The CDR3 loop spans 20 amino acids. The CDR3 bases are TGTGCCAGCAGCCCCGGACTAGCAGGGAGGCCGGCTGACCCCCTTAATGAGCAGTTCTTC. It specifies CASSPGLAGRPADPLNEQFF.

This clone was picked up a small number of times. V usage is TRBV29-1 and J usage is TRBJ2-1; possibly TRBD2 for D (5 bases). Germline V lookup: CDR1 SQVTM, CDR2 ANQGSEA. Trimming removed 5 bases from V and 10 bases from J, with 12 bases in between. The CDR3 has 11 residues. CDR3: CSVSRSGEQFF. For the CDR3, the DNA is TGCAGCGTTTCTAGGTCGGGGGAGCAGTTCTTC.

There are many counts of this clone. The J gene is TRBJ1-3, the V gene TRBV6-5, with no clear D. This CDR3 is built from 14 residues. Deletions cut 7 bases from V and 0 bases from J, with 10 bases between. Germline-derived CDR1 and CDR2 are MNHEY and SVGAGI. The CDR3 region has the DNA TGTGCCAGCATGGGAGGGAGCTCTGGAAACACCATATATTTT. This gives the protein CASMGGSSGNTIYF.

The chain employs TRBV6-5 and TRBJ2-7; the D gene is possibly TRBD1 (5 bases). V was pared by 5 bases and J by 7 bases, with 18 bases between. This CDR3 comprises 14 residues. Germline loops: CDR1 MNHEY, CDR2 SVGAGI. CDR3 in DNA: TGTGCCAGCAGTCAAACCCTAGGGGTGGGGGAGCAGTACTTC. Protein sequence: CASSQTLGVGEQYF.

Only a few counts were recorded for this clone. The sample holds other DNA sequences that translate to the same CDR3. This chain joins TRBV5-1 and TRBJ1-1, with 9 nucleotides matching TRBD1. J lost 2 bases, V lost 1 base, and 0 bases had no gene match. The CDR3 is made up of 14 amino acids. Germline-derived CDR1 and CDR2 are SGHRS and YFSETQ. The CDR3 DNA reads as TGCGCCAGCAGCTTGACAGGGGGCAACACTGAAGCTTTCTTT. Translated, it gives CASSLTGGNTEAFF.

The rearrangement joins TRBV5-4 to TRBJ1-2; the D is unclear. CDR3 length equals 13 residues. Germline assignment: CDR1 SGHNT and CDR2 YYREEE (reference sequence). V was clipped by 9 bases and J by 0 bases, with 12 bases between them. CDR3 protein: CATRTRTNYGYTF. DNA for the CDR3: TGTGCCACCCGGACTAGGACTAACTATGGCTACACCTTC. The full variable domain, rest sourced from reference TRBV5-4 and TRBJ1-2, is ETGVTQSPTHLIKTRGQQVTLRCSSQSGHNTVSWYQQALGQGPQFIFQYYREEENGRGNFPPRFSGLQFPNYSSELNVNALELDDSALYLCATRTRTNYGYTFGSGTRLTVV.

The genes are TRBV19 and TRBJ2-5; TRBD2 matches 8 bases. The CDR3 consists of 14 residues. Trimming cost V 5 bases and J 4 bases; bases outside gene matches: 6. Looked up from germline, CDR1 is LNHDA and CDR2 is SQIVND (reference sequence). The CDR3 region is CASSPFLAGETQYF. CDR3 DNA: TGTGCCAGTAGTCCATTTCTAGCGGGAGAGACCCAGTACTTC.

CDR3 region: CATSGRQGDGNEQFF. CDR3 coding DNA: TGTGCCACCAGTGGGAGACAGGGGGACGGCAATGAGCAGTTCTTC. The chain has TRBV24-1 and TRBJ2-1; 9 nucleotides line up with TRBD1. The CDR3 spans 15 residues. The junction had 7 bases not matched to a gene; V was cut back by 5 bases and J by 6 bases. Germline CDR1 KGHDR, CDR2 SFDVKD.

This clone was picked up one time. The rearrangement joins TRBV30 to TRBJ1-1; TRBD1 matches 7 bases. The CDR3 covers 14 residues. The germline V gene encodes CDR1 GTSNPN and CDR2 SVGIG (reference sequence). Losses at the gene ends were 5 bases for V and 3 bases for J; bases not matched to a gene: 9. CDR3 region: CAWVLQGYYTEAFF. The CDR3 DNA sequence: TGTGCCTGGGTCCTACAGGGGTACTACACTGAAGCTTTCTTT. The variable domain in full, with the rest retrieved from reference TRBV30 and TRBJ1-1, is SQTIHQWPATLVQPVGSPLSLECTVEGTSNPNLYWYRQAAGRGLQLLFYSVGIGQISSEVPQNLSASRPQDRQFILSSKKLLLSDSGFYLCAWVLQGYYTEAFFGQGTRLTVV.

V usage is TRBV9 and J usage is TRBJ1-1; 11 bases fit TRBD1. CDR3 size: 15 residues. V lost 3 bases to trimming and J lost 3 bases; unmatched junction nucleotides: 4. Germline lookup yields CDR1 SGDLS and CDR2 YYNGEE. The DNA for the CDR3 is TGTGCCAGCAGCGCCTCGGGACAGGGGGACACTGAAGCTTTCTTT. This translates into CASSASGQGDTEAFF.

V and J are TRBV27 and TRBJ2-2, with 9 bases aligning to TRBD1. This CDR3 has 17 amino acids. V dropped 4 bases and J dropped 0; count of bases not matched to a gene: 6. Germline-derived CDR1 and CDR2 are MNHEY and SMNVEV (reference sequence). CDR3 DNA: TGTGCCAGCAGTTGGACAGGGGACGCCGCGAACACCGGGGAGCTGTTTTTT. It yields the protein CASSWTGDAANTGELFF.

The V and J genes are TRBV27 and TRBJ1-1; a possible D gene is TRBD1 (6 bases). Trimming removed 10 bases from V and 7 bases from J, with 19 bases in between. Germline loops: CDR1 MNHEY, CDR2 SMNVEV (reference sequence). CDR3 length: 13 residues. The CDR3 nucleotides are TGTGCCACCTCCCCCGGGACACTAAATGAAGCTTTCTTT. Translated: CATSPGTLNEAFF.

This clone has a single count. The chain couples TRBV27 to TRBJ1-5; the D gene is possibly TRBD1 (6 bases). V lost 6 bases to trimming and J lost 0 bases, with 12 bases between them. This CDR3 comprises 15 residues. Germline V gene lookup returns CDR1 MNHEY and CDR2 SMNVEV (reference sequence). The CDR3 loop is CASRLGHYSNQPQHF. CDR3 nucleotide sequence: TGTGCCAGCAGACTGGGACATTATAGCAATCAGCCCCAGCATTTT.

V usage is TRBV4-2 and J usage is TRBJ2-5, with D possibly TRBD2 on 6 matching bases. This CDR3 region has 14 residues. Germline CDR1 is LGHNA and CDR2 is YNFKEQ. The V end was cut by 4 bases, the J end by 5 bases, with 14 bases between. The CDR3 region is CASSLGTGVETQYF. The CDR3 DNA is TGTGCCAGCAGCCTTGGGACTGGCGTGGAGACCCAGTACTTC.

The rearrangement joins TRBV19 to TRBJ1-2; no reliable D call. Deletions cut 3 bases from V and 7 bases from J, with 12 bases between. The CDR3 runs 13 residues. Germline loops: CDR1 LNHDA, CDR2 SQIVND (reference sequence). The CDR3 bases are TGTGCCAGTAGTATCCCCTCCGGCGGTGGCTACACCTTC. It yields the protein CASSIPSGGGYTF.

The chain is built from TRBV30 and TRBJ2-3; 9 nucleotides agree with TRBD2. Germline assignment: CDR1 GTSNPN and CDR2 SVGIG (reference sequence). The V and J ends lost 4 bases and 4 bases, in that order; junction bases with no gene match: 9. The CDR3 contains 15 residues. The CDR3 sequence: CAWNQGGRVPDTQYF. The DNA of the CDR3 is TGTGCCTGGAACCAAGGCGGGAGGGTACCAGATACGCAGTATTTT.

As concerns this clone: This same CDR3 is encoded by further DNA sequences in the sample. The V gene is TRBV7-2, the J gene TRBJ2-5, with D possibly matching TRBD1 (7 bases). The CDR3 covers 13 residues. Trimming took 3 bases from V and 5 from J, leaving 10 bases between them. Germline CDR1 SGHTA, CDR2 FQGNSA. This CDR3 reads CASSFSGGETQYF. The CDR3 DNA follows: TGTGCCAGCAGCTTTTCAGGGGGGGAGACCCAGTACTTC.

This chain connects TRBV12-3 or TRBV12-4 to TRBJ2-1; D uncertain. Between the trimmed V and J ends, which lost 1 base and 8 bases, there was a span of 9 bases. The CDR3 has 13 residues. Here the CDR3 DNA reads TGTGCCAGCAGTTTAGATCCCTCCTATGAGCAGTTCTTC. As protein: CASSLDPSYEQFF.